The clone carrying this T cell receptor (beta chain) occurred a few times. Antigen unknown. This CDR3 spans 14 amino acids. After removal of 5 bases from V and 9 bases from J, the junction contained 6 bases not matched to a gene. From germline, CDR1 is MGHDK and CDR2 SYGVNS. Sorting produced populations that all topped 95% purity. Every isolated RNA sample was fully reverse transcribed, so sequencing captured expressed TCRB transcripts. Only in-frame clones appear in the TCRdb table, and some are missing; sequencing was by immunoSEQ multiplex PCR. This table holds about 450,000 clones, roughly 11% found once. These data come from a study of beta chain features in type 1 diabetes. Study-wide context: Healthy donors and patients had similar age, gender and cell yields.

Study results and caveats: Shorter TCRB CDR3s, moderately but significantly so, marked every one of the four CD4+ subsets in Type 1 diabetes patients.

Sequencing used naive CD4+ T cells from blood. This chain uses TRBV25-1 with TRBJ1-6; 8 positions agree with TRBD1. The clonotype was recovered from a woman between 18 and 30 years old in good health. CDR3 sequence: CASSIQGVGSPLHF. CDR3 DNA: TGTGCCAGCAGTATACAGGGGGTCGGTTCACCCCTCCACTTT.